Listed below are T cell receptor beta chains from one sample, sequenced in a study of regulatory T cells in long-lasting Graves disease. One entry per CDR3 protein results from TCRdb running MiXCR on the multiplex PCR reads. Of about 430,000 distinct CDR3 sequences listed, 21% are singletons. The sample was peripheral blood mononuclear cells (PBMCs), taken when the disease was refractory, from a patient treated with antithyroid drugs. The receptors derive from a female donor with Graves disease. Both conserved end residues are part of each CDR3. A D gene is named only where the DNA matches it firmly. Only some rows state a clone size, as once, few, many or a class for expanded clones.

abundance	v_gene	j_gene	d_gene	CDR3nt	CDR3aa
many	TRBV19	TRBJ1-1	.	TGTGCCAGTAGTATAGAGGGCCGGCTGAACACTGAAGCTTTCTTT	CASSIEGRLNTEAFF
many	TRBV7-2	TRBJ1-2	TRBD1	TGTGCCAGCAGCGCTGACAGGGGGTACGGCTACACCTTC	CASSADRGYGYTF
few	TRBV19	TRBJ1-1	.	TGTGCCAGTAACCGGGACGGTGAAGCTTTCTTT	CASNRDGEAFF
.	TRBV5-6	TRBJ2-2	TRBD1	TGTGCCAGCAGCTTTGATGCCGGGACAGGGCACGGGGAGCTGTTTTTT	CASSFDAGTGHGELFF
.	TRBV20-1	TRBJ2-7	TRBD2	TGCAGTGCTGGGGGGGGGTACTACGAGCAGTACTTC	CSAGGGYYEQYF
many	TRBV28	TRBJ1-2	TRBD1	TGTGCCAGCAGAGGACAGGGGGCGTCCTATGGCTACACCTTC	CASRGQGASYGYTF
many	TRBV5-1	TRBJ2-7	.	TGCGCCAGCAGCTTGGGTGGAGTACTACCTTCCTACGAGCAGTACTTC	CASSLGGVLPSYEQYF
few	TRBV7-9	TRBJ2-7	TRBD2	TGTGCCAGCAGCCCCTCTCTGGGCGGGAGTAATGCGGACGAGCAGTACTTC	CASSPSLGGSNADEQYF
many	TRBV6-1	TRBJ2-7	TRBD2	TGTGCCAGCAGCGGACTAGCGGGTTTCTACGAGCAGTACTTC	CASSGLAGFYEQYF
many	TRBV28	TRBJ2-7	.	TGTGCCAGCACCACAGACAGCGACGAGCAGTACTTC	CASTTDSDEQYF
few	TRBV14	TRBJ1-1	.	TGTGCCAGCAGCCAGGTTAACGGAGGGGGAACTGAAGCTTTCTTT	CASSQVNGGGTEAFF
many	TRBV3-1	TRBJ2-2	.	TGTGCCAGCAGCCACTACACCGGGGAGCTGTTTTTT	CASSHYTGELFF
many	TRBV6-5	TRBJ2-2	TRBD2	TGTGCCAGCAGTTACTCGGGCGGGAGTTCCACCGGGGAGCTGTTTTTT	CASSYSGGSSTGELFF
.	TRBV6-1	TRBJ2-1	TRBD2	TGTGCCAGCATTCCCTGGTCGGGGGGCAATGAGCAGTTCTTC	CASIPWSGGNEQFF